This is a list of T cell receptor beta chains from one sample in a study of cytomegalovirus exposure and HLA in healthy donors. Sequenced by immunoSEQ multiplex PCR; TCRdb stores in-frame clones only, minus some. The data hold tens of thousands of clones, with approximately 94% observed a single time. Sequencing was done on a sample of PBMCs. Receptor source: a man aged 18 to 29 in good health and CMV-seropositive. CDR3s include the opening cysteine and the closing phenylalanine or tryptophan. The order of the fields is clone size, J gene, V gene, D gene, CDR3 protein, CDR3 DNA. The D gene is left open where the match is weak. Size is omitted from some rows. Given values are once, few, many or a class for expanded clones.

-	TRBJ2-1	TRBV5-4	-	CASSLPGMHEQFF	TGTGCCAGCAGCTTGCCAGGGATGCATGAGCAGTTCTTC
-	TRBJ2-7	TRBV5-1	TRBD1	CASRVLSGGSYEQYF	TGCGCCAGCAGGGTACTCTCAGGGGGATCCTACGAGCAGTACTTC
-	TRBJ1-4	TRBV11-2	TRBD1	CASSQGTGRNEKLFF	TGTGCCAGCAGCCAGGGGACAGGGAGGAATGAAAAACTGTTTTTT
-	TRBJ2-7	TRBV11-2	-	CASSLSGSGYEQYF	TGTGCCAGCAGCTTAAGCGGCAGTGGGTACGAGCAGTACTTC
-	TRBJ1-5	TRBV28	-	CASTSSGYSNQPQHF	TGTGCCAGCACCTCTTCAGGGTATAGCAATCAGCCCCAGCATTTT
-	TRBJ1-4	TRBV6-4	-	CASSLRKGLEKLFF	TGTGCCAGCAGTCTCAGGAAGGGGCTCGAAAAACTGTTTTTT
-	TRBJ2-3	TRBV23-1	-	CASSQSCRGARRSAGDTQYF	TGCGCCAGCAGTCAATCGTGCAGGGGCGCGAGGAGGTCCGCAGGGGATACGCAGTATTTT
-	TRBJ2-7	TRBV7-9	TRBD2	CASSLITSGSYEQYF	TGTGCCAGCAGCCTCATAACTAGCGGGAGTTACGAGCAGTACTTC
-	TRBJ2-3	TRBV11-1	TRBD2	CASSLIAGNTDTQYF	TGTGCCAGCAGCTTGATAGCGGGGAACACAGATACGCAGTATTTT
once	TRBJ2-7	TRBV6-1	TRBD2	CASSGGTSWSYEQYF	TGTGCCAGCAGTGGAGGGACTAGCTGGTCCTACGAGCAGTACTTC
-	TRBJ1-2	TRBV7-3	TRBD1	CASSLKRDRDYGYTF	TGTGCCAGCAGCTTAAAAAGGGACAGGGACTATGGCTACACCTTC
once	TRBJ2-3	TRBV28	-	CASSPGTSPSTDTQYF	TGTGCCAGCAGTCCCGGGACTTCACCTAGCACAGATACGCAGTATTTT
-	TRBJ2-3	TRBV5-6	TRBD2	CASSLLTSGPRGTDTQYF	TGTGCCAGCAGCTTGTTAACTAGCGGGCCCCGGGGCACAGATACGCAGTATTTT
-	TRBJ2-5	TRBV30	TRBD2	CAWKGKAGGPETQYF	TGTGCCTGGAAGGGAAAGGCGGGGGGGCCAGAGACCCAGTACTTC
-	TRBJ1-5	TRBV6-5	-	CASSLTSGNQPQHF	TGTGCCAGCAGCCTTACTTCGGGAAATCAGCCCCAGCATTTT
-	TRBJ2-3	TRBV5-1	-	CASSSGQTSTDTQYF	TGCGCCAGCAGCTCCGGACAGACTAGCACAGATACGCAGTATTTT
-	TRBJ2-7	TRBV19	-	CASSKDPPGEQYF	TGTGCCAGTAGTAAAGATCCCCCAGGCGAGCAGTACTTC
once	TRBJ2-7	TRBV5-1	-	CASSLSGNYEQYF	TGCGCCAGCAGCTTGTCAGGGAACTACGAGCAGTACTTC
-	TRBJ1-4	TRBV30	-	CAWRRGGPTNEKLFF	TGTGCCTGGAGAAGGGGGGGCCCAACTAATGAAAAACTGTTTTTT
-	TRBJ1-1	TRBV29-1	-	CSVQVGGVNTEAFF	TGCAGCGTCCAAGTGGGAGGGGTGAACACTGAAGCTTTCTTT
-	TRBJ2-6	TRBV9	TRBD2	CASSVATKRGGGGANVLTF	TGTGCCAGCAGCGTAGCTACGAAGCGGGGGGGAGGTGGGGCCAACGTCCTGACTTTC
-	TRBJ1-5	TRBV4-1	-	CASSQTSDQPQHF	TGCGCCAGCAGCCAGACTTCGGATCAGCCCCAGCATTTT
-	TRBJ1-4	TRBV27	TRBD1	CARLQNMDREQRATNEKLFF	TGTGCCAGATTACAAAACATGGACAGGGAGCAAAGGGCAACTAATGAAAAACTGTTTTTT
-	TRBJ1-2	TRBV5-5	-	CASSSRLTVNTRYGYTF	TGTGCCAGCAGCTCCCGGCTAACAGTGAATACGAGATATGGCTACACCTTC
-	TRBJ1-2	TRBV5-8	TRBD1	CASRTGYGYTF	TGTGCCAGCAGGACAGGGTATGGCTACACCTTC
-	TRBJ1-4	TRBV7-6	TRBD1	CASSPQGSNEKLFF	TGTGCCAGCAGCCCACAGGGGTCTAATGAAAAACTGTTTTTT
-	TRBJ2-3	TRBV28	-	CASSRPSDLTDTQYF	TGTGCCAGCAGTCGGCCTAGCGACCTCACAGATACGCAGTATTTT
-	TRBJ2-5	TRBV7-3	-	CASSLTTGEETQYF	TGTGCCAGCAGCTTAACGACGGGGGAAGAGACCCAGTACTTC
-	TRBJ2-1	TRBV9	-	CASSVRGRGSDNEQFF	TGTGCCAGCAGCGTGCGCGGAAGGGGCTCGGACAATGAGCAGTTCTTC
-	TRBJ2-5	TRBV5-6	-	CASSTQNQETQYF	TGTGCCAGCAGCACCCAGAACCAAGAGACCCAGTACTTC
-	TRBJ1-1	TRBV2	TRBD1	CASGRQGGTEAFF	TGTGCCAGCGGTCGACAGGGGGGGACTGAAGCTTTCTTT
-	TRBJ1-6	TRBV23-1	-	CASSSSASGYNSPLHF	TGCGCCAGCAGTTCATCGGCCTCGGGCTATAATTCACCCCTCCACTTT
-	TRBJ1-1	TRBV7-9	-	CASSLGGNGEAFF	TGTGCCAGCAGCTTGGGGGGAAACGGTGAAGCTTTCTTT
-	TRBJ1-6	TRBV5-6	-	CASSLGRGHNSPLHF	TGTGCCAGCAGCCTTGGTCGGGGTCATAACTCACCCCTCCACTTT
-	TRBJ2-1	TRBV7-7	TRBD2	CASSPRSPASGYNEQFF	TGTGCCAGCAGCCCACGCTCCCCGGCTAGCGGATACAATGAGCAGTTCTTC
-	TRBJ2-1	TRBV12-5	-	CASAPAGSLPNNEQFF	TGTGCTAGTGCACCCGCGGGCTCGCTTCCTAACAATGAGCAGTTCTTC
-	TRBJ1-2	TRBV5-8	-	CASSPRVDGYTF	TGTGCCAGCAGCCCCCGGGTGGATGGCTACACCTTC
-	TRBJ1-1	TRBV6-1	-	CASRQVVNTEAFF	TGTGCCAGCAGGCAGGTGGTGAACACTGAAGCTTTCTTT
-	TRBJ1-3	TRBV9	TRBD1	CASSVGMGQISGNTIYF	TGTGCCAGCAGCGTAGGTATGGGACAGATCTCTGGAAACACCATATATTTT
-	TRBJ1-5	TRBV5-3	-	CARRISNQPQHF	TGTGCCAGAAGGATTAGTAATCAGCCCCAGCATTTT
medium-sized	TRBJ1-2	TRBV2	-	CATKQYYYGYTF	TGTGCCACAAAACAGTATTATTATGGCTACACCTTC
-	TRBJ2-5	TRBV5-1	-	CASSLEPSLQTQYF	TGCGCCAGCAGCTTGGAGCCTAGCTTGCAGACCCAGTACTTC
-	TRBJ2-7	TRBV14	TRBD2	CASSHGPSGKYEQYF	TGTGCCAGCAGCCACGGTCCTAGCGGGAAGTACGAGCAGTACTTC
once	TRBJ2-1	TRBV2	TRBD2	CASYLAGSPMDFNEQFF	TGTGCCAGCTATTTAGCGGGTTCTCCAATGGATTTCAATGAGCAGTTCTTC
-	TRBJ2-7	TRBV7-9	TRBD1	CASSQRQGLSYEQYF	TGTGCCAGCAGCCAGCGACAGGGCCTCTCCTACGAGCAGTACTTC
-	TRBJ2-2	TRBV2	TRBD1	CASRGTGGELWDTGELFF	TGTGCCAGCAGGGGGACAGGGGGCGAGTTATGGGACACCGGGGAGCTGTTTTTT
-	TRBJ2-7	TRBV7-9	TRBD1	CASLGQGANEQYF	TGTGCCAGCTTGGGACAGGGGGCTAACGAGCAGTACTTC
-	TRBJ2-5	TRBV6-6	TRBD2	CASSYSGGGRAETQYF	TGTGCCAGCAGTTACTCCGGTGGCGGGAGGGCGGAGACCCAGTACTTC
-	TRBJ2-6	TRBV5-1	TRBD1	CASRSDRGWTGANVLTF	TGCGCCAGCAGATCGGACAGGGGATGGACTGGGGCCAACGTCCTGACTTTC
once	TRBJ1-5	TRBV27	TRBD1	CASSLSVGQGSNQPQHF	TGTGCCAGCAGTTTATCGGTGGGACAGGGGTCGAATCAGCCCCAGCATTTT
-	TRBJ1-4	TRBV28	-	CASSPAATPNEKLFF	TGTGCCAGCAGTCCGGCGGCAACCCCGAATGAAAAACTGTTTTTT
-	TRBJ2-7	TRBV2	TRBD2	CASREGSYEQYF	TGTGCCAGTAGGGAGGGATCCTACGAGCAGTACTTC
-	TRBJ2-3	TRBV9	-	CASSVDRRLAPQYF	TGTGCCAGCAGCGTAGACCGCCGGCTAGCCCCGCAGTATTTT